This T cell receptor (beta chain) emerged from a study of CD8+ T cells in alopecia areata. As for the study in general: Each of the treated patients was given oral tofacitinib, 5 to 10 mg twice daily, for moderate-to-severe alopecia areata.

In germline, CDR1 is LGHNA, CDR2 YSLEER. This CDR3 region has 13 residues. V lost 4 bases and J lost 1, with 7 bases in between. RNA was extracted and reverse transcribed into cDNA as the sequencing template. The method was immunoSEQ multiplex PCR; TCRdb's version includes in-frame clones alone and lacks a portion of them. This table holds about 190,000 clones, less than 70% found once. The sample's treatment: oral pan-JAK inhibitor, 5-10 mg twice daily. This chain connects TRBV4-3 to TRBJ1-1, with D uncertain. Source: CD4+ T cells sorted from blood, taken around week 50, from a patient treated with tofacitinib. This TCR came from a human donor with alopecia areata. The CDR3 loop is CASSRRENTEAFF. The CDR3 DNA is TGCGCCAGCAGCCGACGAGAGAACACTGAAGCTTTCTTT.